One TCR beta chain is described in this entry. At one end, the junction sequence differs from germline, possibly due to a read error. The sample originates from a study of response to subunit inactivated influenza vaccine. TCRdb re-called the RT-PCR reads with MiXCR, one entry per CDR3 protein. This sample has hundreds of thousands of distinct CDR3 sequences; 10% to 12% occur once, and the top ten carry approximately 11%. This same sample was also taken into another study, of T cells expressing NK-cell markers. That work states: Production of TCR beta cDNA relied on 5'RACE template switching with UMIs. Seven HCMV-seropositive donors and one seronegative donor made up the eight sequenced donors. Several experiments confined sorting to alpha-beta TCR T cells with an anti-gamma-delta TCR antibody.

The specimen comprised PBMCs from blood, sampled on the day of vaccination. This receptor was identified in a man aged 50 to 60 who received an inactivated influenza vaccine.

The DNA of the CDR3 is TGTGCCAGCAGGGAAGCGGGGTCTGGGAGCACCGGGGAGCTGTTTTTT. The encoded protein is CASREAGSGSTGELFF. The rearrangement joins TRBV6-1 to TRBJ2-2; 7 bases match TRBD2. Germline V gives CDR1 MNHNS, CDR2 SASEGT. The CDR3 extends over 16 amino acids.